The rows below give T cell receptor beta chains drawn from one sample of a study of blood T cell repertoires in COVID-19. Libraries were prepared by immunoSEQ multiplex PCR; TCRdb keeps only in-frame clonotypes and omits some of them. The table shows about 130,000 clones, with around 87% occurring only once. Sequencing input: peripheral blood. These TCRs come from a man aged 45-60 years with active COVID-19. CDR3s include the opening cysteine and the closing phenylalanine or tryptophan. A D gene is named only where the DNA matches it firmly.

TGTGCCAGCAGCGCAACATTCCAGGGGAGCTATGGCTACACCTTC	CASSATFQGSYGYTF	NA	TRBJ1-2	TRBV9
TGCGCCAGCACCTGGACTAGCGGGGGCCCCAATGAGCAGTTCTTC	CASTWTSGGPNEQFF	TRBD2	TRBJ2-1	TRBV10-1
TGTGCCAGCTCAGCCGGGAGGACCGCTAGCTCCTATAATTCACCCCTCCACTTT	CASSAGRTASSYNSPLHF	NA	TRBJ1-6	TRBV18
TGTGCCAGCAGCTTAGATAAGCGGGGGTCCGGGGAGCTGTTTTTT	CASSLDKRGSGELFF	TRBD2	TRBJ2-2	TRBV7-2
TGTGCCAGCAGCTTGACTAGCGGGGTCGCGGGGCAGTTCTTC	CASSLTSGVAGQFF	TRBD2	TRBJ2-1	TRBV7-2
TGTGCCAGCAGCTTATTTGGGACAGGGGGGTCCTACGAGCAGTACTTC	CASSLFGTGGSYEQYF	TRBD1	TRBJ2-7	TRBV7-9
TGTGCCACGGGGACTCCCATTTCCTACGAGCAGTACTTC	CATGTPISYEQYF	NA	TRBJ2-7	TRBV9
TGTGCCAGCAGTTATCTCAAGAGCTCTGGAAACACCATATATTTT	CASSYLKSSGNTIYF	NA	TRBJ1-3	TRBV6-6
TGTGCCAGCAGCCAAGACTTTACAGGGTTGATGGAGGGCTACACCTTC	CASSQDFTGLMEGYTF	NA	TRBJ1-2	TRBV3-1/TRBV3-2
TGTGCCAGCAGCTTGGGGGCTTTCAGGCCGTTTTTT	CASSLGAFRPFF	NA	TRBJ1-4	TRBV11-2
TGTGCCAGCAGCTTGGGCTTACTTAGGACCGGGGAGCTGTTTTTT	CASSLGLLRTGELFF	NA	TRBJ2-2	TRBV3-1/TRBV3-2
TGTGCCAGCAGCCTCTATGGGACAGCCGTGGGGGAAAAACTGTTTTTT	CASSLYGTAVGEKLFF	TRBD1	TRBJ1-4	TRBV7-2
TGCGCCAGCAGCCTCCAGCTGATTGGGGCCTCTGGGGCCAACGTCCTGACTTTC	CASSLQLIGASGANVLTF	NA	TRBJ2-6	TRBV4-3